This T cell receptor beta chain was sequenced for a study of tumor and adjacent non-tumor tissue in lung cancer. A modified ARM-PCR protocol with three rounds of nested PCR amplified TCRbeta. TCRdb re-called the multiplex PCR reads with MiXCR, one entry per CDR3 protein. This table holds approximately 80,000 distinct CDR3 sequences, roughly 80% found once. The CDR3 is 15 residues long. V was pared by 3 bases and J by 0 bases, with 9 bases between. Findings and limits, study-wide: In normal lung, the top 100 clones were significantly more dominant than in tumor.

On this clonotype itself: No antigen is known for it.

RNA was extracted from bulk tissue without any cell sorting. More than 3 cm separated this lung sample from the edge of the tumor. The chain links TRBV12-3 or TRBV12-4 to TRBJ1-3; tentatively, D is TRBD1 (6 bases). The source is a man aged 55-75 years with non-small cell lung cancer. The sequenced material came from distant non-tumor lung tissue. The CDR3 DNA sequence: TGTGCCAGCAGTTTGACAGGAGACTCTGGAAACACCATATATTTT. Amino acid sequence: CASSLTGDSGNTIYF.